This TCR beta chain was captured by sequencing in a study of T-cell reconstitution after alpha-beta-depleted transplantation in children (TCRdb year 2016). Regarding the research as a whole: The study quantitatively tracked T-cell immune reconstitution after TCRalphabeta/CD19-depleted allogeneic hematopoietic cell transplantation in children using TCR repertoire profiling.

The CDR3, from cysteine to phenylalanine, totals 13 residues. Just the 39-base CDR3 DNA is kept, in frame starting at base 1. CDR1 and CDR2, per the germline V gene, are SQVTM and ANQGSEA. The trim is 7 bases for V and 2 bases for J, with a gap of 12 bases between the germline ends. This clonotype was found many times. Its antigen remains unidentified. No much larger clone exists at a distance of one base, and base qualities are not known. The method was PCR. Instrument on record: Illumina HiSeq 2500. Molecular barcoding was employed in the preparation of TCR libraries, with unique molecular identifiers being used to normalize TCRbeta repertoire quantification. The raw public reads went through TCRdb reprocessing: fastp at Q25, MiXCR clone calling, in-frame beta chains kept. Rows with a matching CDR3 protein are joined into one entry that keeps the most common DNA and genes. Present in this sample are 600,000 to 700,000 distinct CDR3 sequences, over 15% of which were seen just once. The top ten clones comprise 1.1% of the sample.

The sequence was collected from a human donor who donated a stem cell graft to a child with acute myeloid leukemia. Recombination joined TRBV29-1 with TRBJ1-5; a weak D assignment points to TRBD1 (5 bases agree). This sample comprised PBMCs from the stem cell graft donor, obtained from the stem cell graft. The nucleotide sequence reads as follows: TGCAGCGCCTCCTCGGGGGGCAATCAGCCCCAGCATTTT. It translates to CSASSGGNQPQHF.